The 17 T cell receptor beta chains below all came from one sample that was sequenced in a study of T cell changes during pregnancy in multiple sclerosis. Generated by immunoSEQ multiplex PCR, the TCRdb table keeps only in-frame clones and is missing some. The profile shows about 46,000 clones, about 92% of them singletons. This specimen was peripheral blood, taken in the third trimester of pregnancy. The receptor set was obtained from a female donor with multiple sclerosis, enrolled in a pregnancy study.

This clone was seen a few times. The chain joins TRBV28 to TRBJ1-1, with D possibly matching TRBD1 (6 bases). The CDR3 spans 15 residues. Germline assignment: CDR1 MDHEN and CDR2 SYDVKM. V dropped 6 bases and J dropped 0 bases, with 14 bases sitting between them. The CDR3 is CASSDVTGLNTEAFF. CDR3 bases: TGTGCCAGCAGCGACGTGACAGGATTGAACACTGAAGCTTTCTTT.

The J gene is TRBJ2-1, the V gene TRBV2; possibly TRBD1 for D (5 bases). The CDR3 sequence is 15 residues long. Germline CDR1 is SNHLY and CDR2 is FYNNEI. Trimming removed 3 bases from V and 8 bases from J, with 17 bases in between. The CDR3 reads CASSDGPRAIDEQFF. In nucleotides, the CDR3 is TGTGCCAGCAGTGATGGACCCAGGGCCATCGATGAGCAGTTCTTC. The full variable domain, its missing parts supplied by reference TRBV2 and TRBJ2-1, is EPEVTQTPSHQVTQMGQEVILRCVPISNHLYFYWYRQILGQKVEFLVSFYNNEISEKSEIFDDQFSVERPDGSNFTLKIRSTKLEDSAMYFCASSDGPRAIDEQFFGPGTRLTVL.

The chain carries TRBV5-4 and TRBJ2-3; 7 bases are shared with TRBD2. Trimming cost V 2 bases and J 4 bases; bases outside gene matches: 10. The germline CDR1 and CDR2 sequences are SGHNT and YYREEE (reference sequence). This CDR3 has 16 amino acids. DNA for the CDR3: TGTGCCAGCAGCTTTCTTGGGGCTAGCGGTGCAGATACGCAGTATTTT. Protein sequence: CASSFLGASGADTQYF.

The chain joins TRBV4-1 to TRBJ2-5; 9 bases agree with TRBD2. CDR1 and CDR2 from the germline V gene are MGHRA and YSYEKL. V shed 1 base, J shed 6 bases, and the junction held 9 bases outside the gene matches. CDR3 length: 16 amino acids. The CDR3 loop is CASSQGAASGTQTQYF. Here the CDR3 DNA reads TGCGCCAGCAGCCAAGGGGCCGCTAGCGGGACGCAGACCCAGTACTTC.

This clone came up once. The chain employs TRBV19 and TRBJ2-1; possible D gene TRBD2, 5 bases. Germline V CDR1 and CDR2: LNHDA, SQIVND (reference sequence). V lost 1 base and J 4 bases, leaving 8 bases between the germline ends. The CDR3 has 14 amino acids. The CDR3 nucleotides are TGTGCCAGTAGTATAGTTGGAGGTTACAATGAGCAGTTCTTC. Translating gives CASSIVGGYNEQFF.

The rearrangement links TRBV5-5 to TRBJ2-7; TRBD1 aligns across 7 bases. V trimming: 0 bases; J trimming: 4 bases; junction bases outside the gene matches: 4. The CDR3 consists of 14 residues. Per germline, CDR1 SGHKS and CDR2 YYEKEE (reference sequence). For the CDR3, the DNA is TGTGCCAGCAGCTTGGTAGGGGGCGCGTACGAGCAGTACTTC. Amino acids: CASSLVGGAYEQYF. Combining the CDR3 with reference TRBV5-5 and TRBJ2-7 gives the whole variable domain DAGVTQSPTHLIKTRGQQVTLRCSPISGHKSVSWYQQVLGQGPQFIFQYYEKEERGRGNFPDRFSARQFPNYSSELNVNALLLGDSALYLCASSLVGGAYEQYFGPGTRLTVT.

The chain employs TRBV6-6 and TRBJ2-1, with TRBD2 matching 7 bases. In germline, CDR1 is MNHNY, CDR2 SVGAGI (reference sequence). The CDR3 is 14 residues long. Unmatched junction bases numbered 7, after V lost 5 bases and J lost 6 bases. CDR3 nucleotide sequence: TGTGCCAGCAGTGGGGGAGGGCCAGGCAATGAGCAGTTCTTC. Amino acid sequence: CASSGGGPGNEQFF.

This chain joins TRBV7-2 and TRBJ1-2, with 9 bases matching TRBD1. Germline trimming cut 6 bases from V and 8 bases from J; bases unmatched to any gene: 13. CDR3 length: 15 amino acids. Germline CDR1 and CDR2: SGHTA and FQGNSA. The CDR3 is CASRDQKTGGQGYTF. The CDR3 bases are TGTGCCAGCAGAGACCAAAAGACAGGGGGTCAAGGCTACACCTTC.

The chain is built from TRBV5-4 and TRBJ2-1; 13 bases are shared with TRBD2. The V gene end was trimmed by 5 bases and the J gene end by 8 bases; junction bases not matched to a gene: 7. The CDR3 contains 15 residues. Germline CDR1 reads SGHNT; CDR2 reads YYREEE (reference sequence). The chain's CDR3 is CASRLGTSGTDEQFF. The CDR3 DNA reads as TGTGCCAGCAGACTTGGGACTAGCGGGACGGATGAGCAGTTCTTC. Filled out from reference TRBV5-4 and TRBJ2-1, the complete variable domain reads ETGVTQSPTHLIKTRGQQVTLRCSSQSGHNTVSWYQQALGQGPQFIFQYYREEENGRGNFPPRFSGLQFPNYSSELNVNALELDDSALYLCASRLGTSGTDEQFFGPGTRLTVL.

The V gene is TRBV11-1, the J gene TRBJ2-1; 7 bases map to TRBD2. The CDR3 sequence is 15 residues long. CDR1 SGHAT and CDR2 FQDESV come from the germline V gene (reference sequence). V was clipped by 10 bases and J by 1 base; unmatched bases: 10. CDR3 sequence (DNA): TGTGCCACCCAACAGCGGGGCCGATCCTACAATGAGCAGTTCTTC. Its translation is CATQQRGRSYNEQFF.

This clone has just a few counts. V gene TRBV9 combines with J gene TRBJ1-1; tentatively, D is TRBD1 (5 bases). Between the trimmed V and J ends, which lost 6 bases and 1 base, there was a span of 13 bases. The CDR3 sequence is 14 residues long. Germline V gene data show CDR1 as SGDLS and CDR2 as YYNGEE. CDR3 sequence reads: CASTQGGENTEAFF. CDR3 bases: TGTGCCAGCACCCAGGGAGGGGAGAACACTGAAGCTTTCTTT.

This clone was seen only once. This chain connects TRBV5-6 to TRBJ2-3; 7 bases map to TRBD1. Per germline, CDR1 SGHDT and CDR2 YYEEEE. After removal of 1 base from V and 1 base from J, the junction contained 6 bases not matched to a gene. The CDR3 contains 16 residues. Written as DNA, the CDR3 is TGTGCCAGCAGCTTGATGCCAGGGGGAGGCACAGATACGCAGTATTTT. Translation: CASSLMPGGGTDTQYF.

The J gene is TRBJ1-2, the V gene TRBV6-6, with 9 nucleotides matching TRBD1. CDR1 is MNHNY and CDR2 is SVGAGI in the germline V gene (reference sequence). The CDR3 contains 14 residues. Trimming at V came to 5 bases and at J to 6 bases, leaving 7 bases not matched to a gene. The CDR3 sequence: CASSRQGESHGYTF. The CDR3 nucleotides are TGTGCCAGCAGTCGACAGGGGGAGAGTCATGGCTACACCTTC.

The genes are TRBV4-2 and TRBJ2-2, with D tentatively TRBD2 (5 bases). The ends were cut back, 4 bases at V and 5 bases at J, with 14 bases in the middle. Looked up from germline, CDR1 is LGHNA and CDR2 is YNFKEQ. CDR3 length: 15 residues. The CDR3 DNA reads as TGTGCCAGCAGCCCAAGCGGAGTAAGGACCGGGGAGCTGTTTTTT. This codes for CASSPSGVRTGELFF.

This chain joins TRBV5-8 and TRBJ1-2, with D possibly TRBD1 on 6 matching bases. The germline V and J ends were trimmed by 0 bases and 8 bases, with 11 bases remaining between them. This CDR3 contains 13 residues. The V gene's germline CDR1 is SGHTS and CDR2 YDEGEE. CDR3 bases: TGTGCCAGCAGCTTGGGGGACAATCAAGGCTACACCTTC. Protein: CASSLGDNQGYTF. The whole variable domain, filled in from reference TRBV5-8 and TRBJ1-2, reads EAGVTQSPTHLIKTRGQQATLRCSPISGHTSVYWYQQALGLGLQFLLWYDEGEERNRGNFPPRFSGRQFPNYSSELNVNALELEDSALYLCASSLGDNQGYTFGSGTRLTVV.

The chain links TRBV19 to TRBJ2-7, with 9 bases fitting TRBD1. Germline CDR1 is LNHDA and CDR2 is SQIVND (reference sequence). The CDR3 is 13 amino acids. Trimming removed 5 bases from V and 4 bases from J; junction bases left unmatched: 3. CDR3 bases: TGTGCCAGTAGTCCCGGGACAGGGTACGAGCAGTACTTC. The encoded protein is CASSPGTGYEQYF.

The V call is TRBV11-2, the J call TRBJ1-2, with D possibly TRBD1 on 5 matching bases. The V and J ends lost 4 bases and 5 bases respectively, with 14 bases between them. Germline CDR1 is SGHAT and CDR2 is FQNNGV. The length of the CDR3 is 14 residues. CDR3 coding DNA: TGTGCCAGCAGCTCACAGGATTCCCTATATGGCTACACCTTC. Its translation: CASSSQDSLYGYTF.